The T cell receptor beta chain under discussion was sequenced for a study of OX40 agonist ivuxolimab in advanced cancers. Study information: Patients received intravenous ivuxolimab every 2 weeks at 0.01 to 10 mg/kg. Allowance was made for prior anti-PD-1, anti-PD-L1 or anti-CTLA-4 therapy, and 40% to 45% had some.

Generated by immunoSEQ multiplex PCR, the TCRdb table keeps only in-frame clones and is missing some. Among about 33,000 clones listed, approximately 80% were seen once. V lost 1 base and J lost 2, with 11 bases in between. Germline assignment: CDR1 SGHAT and CDR2 FQNNGV. CDR3 length: 15 amino acids. Sequenced here: CD4+ or CD8+ T cells sorted from blood, sampled in a trial of the OX40 agonist ivuxolimab. The gene calls are TRBV11-2 and TRBJ2-5, with D possibly being TRBD1 (5 bases). This sequence was found in an adult with an advanced solid tumor such as melanoma, head and neck, liver or kidney cancer. CDR3 protein: CASSLVQETQETQYF. The CDR3, as DNA: TGTGCCAGCAGCTTAGTACAGGAGACGCAAGAGACCCAGTACTTC.